This T cell receptor (beta chain) was documented in a study of CXCR3-negative and CXCR3-positive naive CD8 T cells. The CDR3 length is 19 residues. With UMI labels, 5' RACE was used to prepare the TRB cDNA libraries. After re-calling the 5' RACE reads, TCRdb lists one entry per CDR3 protein, DNA absent. Its table lists some 45,000 distinct CDR3 sequences. Sorting yielded triplicates of approximately 300,000 cells for each CD8+ T cell subset. CD45RO-CCR7+CD27+CD95- characterized naive CD8+ T cells. General study points: Diversity proved comparably high across both naive subsets and much lower in memory CD8+ cells. Naive subsets displayed similar surface CD5, and TCR strength was inferred from TRB CDR3 properties.

To note about this clonotype: Its specificity is not known.

The sequence came from a human donor in good health. Some clones in this sample may be carry-over from other donors' samples. The gene calls are TRBV12-3 or TRBV12-4 and TRBJ1-1; TCRdb returns TRBD1, unconfirmable since there is no DNA. The sample consisted of naive CXCR3- CD8+ T cells from blood. Subset: CD45RO-CCR7+CD27+CD95- naive CD8+ T cells lacking CXCR3 (TNR3-). CDR3 loop: CASSFPREPRGDMDTEAFF.